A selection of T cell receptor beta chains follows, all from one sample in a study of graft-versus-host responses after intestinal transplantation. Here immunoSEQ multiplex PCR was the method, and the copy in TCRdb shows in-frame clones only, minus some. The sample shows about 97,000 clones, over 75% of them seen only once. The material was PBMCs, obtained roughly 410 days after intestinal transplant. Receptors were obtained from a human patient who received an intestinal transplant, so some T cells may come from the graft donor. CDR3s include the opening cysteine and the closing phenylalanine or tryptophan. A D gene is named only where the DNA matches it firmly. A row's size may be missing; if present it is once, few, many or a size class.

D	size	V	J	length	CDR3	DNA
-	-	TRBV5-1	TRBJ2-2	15	CASSLRDGNTGELFF	TGCGCCAGCAGCTTGAGGGACGGTAACACCGGGGAGCTGTTTTTT
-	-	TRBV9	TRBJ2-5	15	CASSAGRQGVRTQYF	TGTGCCAGCAGCGCTGGGAGGCAGGGGGTGCGGACCCAGTACTTC
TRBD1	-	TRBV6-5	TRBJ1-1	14	CASRTTGENTEAFF	TGTGCCAGCAGAACTACAGGGGAGAACACTGAAGCTTTCTTT
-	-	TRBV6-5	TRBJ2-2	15	CASSYFPRNTGELFF	TGTGCCAGCAGTTACTTCCCGCGGAACACCGGGGAGCTGTTTTTT
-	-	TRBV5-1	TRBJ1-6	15	CASSLMPEDNSPLHF	TGCGCCAGCAGCTTGATGCCAGAAGATAATTCACCCCTCCACTTT
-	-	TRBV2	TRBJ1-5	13	CASSTEVVQPQHF	TGTGCCAGCAGTACCGAGGTGGTTCAGCCCCAGCATTTT
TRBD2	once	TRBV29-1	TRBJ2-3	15	CSVVWTSGRTDTQYF	TGCAGCGTTGTGTGGACTAGCGGACGCACAGATACGCAGTATTTT
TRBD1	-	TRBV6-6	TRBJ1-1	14	CASSKGQGNTEAFF	TGTGCCAGCAGCAAGGGACAGGGGAACACTGAAGCTTTCTTT
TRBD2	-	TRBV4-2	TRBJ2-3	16	CASSQGLAGGPDTQYF	TGTGCCAGCAGCCAAGGACTAGCGGGGGGGCCAGATACGCAGTATTTT
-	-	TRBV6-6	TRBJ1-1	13	CASSFSSNTEAFF	TGTGCCAGCAGTTTCTCCTCTAACACTGAAGCTTTCTTT
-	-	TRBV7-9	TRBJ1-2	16	CASSLALEGPYYGYTF	TGTGCCAGCAGCTTAGCCCTCGAGGGCCCCTACTATGGCTACACCTTC
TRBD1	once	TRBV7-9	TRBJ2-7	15	CASGSQGAGTYEQYF	TGTGCCAGCGGATCTCAGGGGGCCGGTACCTACGAGCAGTACTTC
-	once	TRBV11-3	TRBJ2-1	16	CASSLGGRTSYNEQFF	TGTGCCAGCAGCTTAGGAGGTCGCACTTCTTACAATGAGCAGTTCTTC
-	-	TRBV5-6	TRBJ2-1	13	CASSFGTEGEQFF	TGTGCCAGCAGCTTCGGGACCGAGGGTGAGCAGTTCTTC
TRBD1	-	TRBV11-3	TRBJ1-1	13	CASSPQGGTEAFF	TGTGCCAGCAGCCCACAGGGGGGGACTGAAGCTTTCTTT
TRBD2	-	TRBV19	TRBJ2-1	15	CASSTRRAVGGRQFF	TGTGCCAGTAGTACTCGACGGGCCGTGGGGGGGAGGCAGTTCTTC
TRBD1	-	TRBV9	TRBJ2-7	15	CASSPTGQDVFEQYF	TGTGCCAGCAGCCCAACGGGACAGGACGTTTTTGAGCAGTACTTC
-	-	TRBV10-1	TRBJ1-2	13	CASSAVRALGYTF	TGCGCCAGCAGTGCCGTGAGGGCTCTCGGCTACACCTTC
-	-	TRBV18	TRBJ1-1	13	CASSAQENTEAFF	TGTGCCAGCTCGGCTCAGGAGAACACTGAAGCTTTCTTT
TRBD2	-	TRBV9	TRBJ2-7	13	CASSSSGSYEQYF	TGTGCCAGCAGTAGTAGCGGGTCCTACGAGCAGTACTTC
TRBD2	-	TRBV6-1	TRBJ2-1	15	CASGLAGGPYNEQFF	TGTGCCAGCGGGTTAGCGGGGGGGCCGTACAATGAGCAGTTCTTC
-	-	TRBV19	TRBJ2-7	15	CASQPRRGPSYEQYF	TGTGCCAGTCAACCCCGCCGCGGTCCCTCCTACGAGCAGTACTTC